This entry lists 30 T cell receptor beta chains sequenced from one sample in a study of T cell responses to AZD1222 COVID-19 vaccine. Sequenced by immunoSEQ multiplex PCR; TCRdb stores in-frame clones only, minus some. The sample consists of around 140,000 clones, under 90% of them appearing once. The source was peripheral blood, collected on day 0 of AZD1222 vaccination. These receptors all stem from an adult in good health.

Details on this clone: At one boundary the junction diverges from the germline segment, which might be a read error. The genes are TRBV7-7 and TRBJ2-1; D is undetermined. Per germline, CDR1 SSHAT and CDR2 FNYEAQ (reference sequence). The CDR3 has 15 residues. DNA of the CDR3: TGTGCTAGCAGCGAGACCGTCGCCTCCTACAATGAGCAGTTCTTC. Amino acid sequence: CASSETVASYNEQFF.

This clone was seen more than once but under ten times. The V gene is TRBV10-2, the J gene TRBJ2-7, with 10 bases aligning to TRBD1. Germline V gene lookup returns CDR1 WSHSY and CDR2 SAAADI. J was trimmed by 2 bases and V by 5 bases; bases with no gene match: 6. This CDR3 contains 15 residues. The CDR3 spells CASSLRQGAPYEQYF. The DNA for the CDR3 is TGCGCCAGCAGTCTACGACAGGGGGCCCCCTACGAGCAGTACTTC.

The sample holds a few counts of this clone. V and J are TRBV14 and TRBJ2-2; D is perhaps TRBD1 (5 bases). V was shortened by 0 bases and J by 1 base, with 9 bases between the two germline ends. The germline V gene has CDR1 SGHDN and CDR2 FVKESK. The CDR3 covers 16 residues. The CDR3: CASSQDAGLNTGELFF. In DNA, the CDR3 is TGTGCCAGCAGCCAAGACGCAGGGTTGAACACCGGGGAGCTGTTTTTT.

The V gene is TRBV6-5, the J gene TRBJ1-5; 8 positions agree with TRBD1. Germline V gene lookup returns CDR1 MNHEY and CDR2 SVGAGI. The CDR3 totals 14 residues. Unmatched junction bases numbered 6, after V lost 5 bases and J lost 6 bases. The CDR3 region has the DNA TGTGCCAGCAGTAGTCCAGGGGGCCGTCAGCCCCAGCATTTT. It specifies CASSSPGGRQPQHF.

The CDR3 is CASSFDRRLRNEKLFF. CDR3 coding DNA: TGTGCCAGCAGTTTCGACAGGAGACTTAGAAATGAAAAACTGTTTTTT. This chain uses TRBV28 with TRBJ1-4; TRBD1 is a possible D gene (6 bases). The CDR3 extends over 16 amino acids. Trimming removed 3 bases from V and 5 bases from J, with 16 bases in between. Per the germline V gene, CDR1 is MDHEN and CDR2 is SYDVKM.

This clone was detected only a few times. This sequence joins TRBV19 and TRBJ1-2, with 11 bases that match TRBD1. This CDR3 is built from 15 residues. V lost 5 bases to trimming and J lost 3 bases; unmatched junction nucleotides: 5. Germline V CDR1 and CDR2: LNHDA, SQIVND (reference sequence). This CDR3 is CASSPRGQGDYGYTF. In DNA, the CDR3 is TGTGCCAGTAGTCCCCGGGGACAGGGGGACTATGGCTACACCTTC.

This clone was seen a handful of times. The rearrangement uses TRBV7-6 and TRBJ1-3; D remains unclear. V shed 0 bases and J shed 0 bases, with 9 bases lying between them. Germline V gives CDR1 SGHVS, CDR2 FNYEAQ. The CDR3 loop spans 16 amino acids. The CDR3 sequence: CASSLAGGYSGNTIYF. The CDR3 nucleotides read TGTGCCAGCAGCTTAGCGGGCGGATACTCTGGAAACACCATATATTTT.

This rearrangement joins TRBV2 to TRBJ2-7; no definite D call. V gave up 8 bases and J gave up 3 bases, with 11 bases separating them. Germline V gene sequence: CDR1 SNHLY, CDR2 FYNNEI. The CDR3 has 12 amino acids. The CDR3 here is CASSNQGYEQYF. CDR3 nucleotide sequence: TGTGCCAGCTCCAATCAAGGCTACGAGCAGTACTTC.

V usage is TRBV9 and J usage is TRBJ1-3; no clear D. The CDR3 loop spans 16 amino acids. Deletions cut 0 bases from V and 0 bases from J, with 10 bases between. Germline CDR1 and CDR2: SGDLS and YYNGEE. CDR3 in DNA: TGTGCCAGCAGCGTAGGGGGTTTTGTCTCTGGAAACACCATATATTTT. Residues: CASSVGGFVSGNTIYF.

V is TRBV9 and J is TRBJ2-3, with 9 bases lining up with TRBD1. CDR1 and CDR2 (germline): SGDLS, YYNGEE. V dropped 0 bases and J dropped 5; count of bases not matched to a gene: 4. This CDR3 region has 15 residues. CDR3 sequence reads: CASSVGGQGIDTQYF. CDR3 nucleotides: TGTGCCAGCAGCGTAGGTGGACAGGGGATAGATACGCAGTATTTT.

The V call is TRBV19, the J call TRBJ2-2, with no clear D. The CDR3 extends over 14 amino acids. Germline loops: CDR1 LNHDA, CDR2 SQIVND (reference sequence). The germline V and J ends were trimmed by 4 bases and 5 bases, with 11 bases remaining between them. The CDR3 is CASSTLGWTGELFF. CDR3 in DNA: TGTGCCAGTAGTACCCTCGGGTGGACCGGGGAGCTGTTTTTT.

The chain links TRBV9 to TRBJ2-2, with a possible D match to TRBD1 (5 bases). Trimming took 0 bases from V and 1 from J, leaving 7 bases between them. Looked up from germline, CDR1 is SGDLS and CDR2 is YYNGEE. This CDR3 is built from 15 residues. The CDR3 is CASSVGRVNTGELFF. The DNA of the CDR3 is TGTGCCAGCAGCGTAGGCAGGGTGAACACCGGGGAGCTGTTTTTT.

The chain uses TRBV5-1 and TRBJ1-1, with a tentative D call TRBD1 (5 bases). Trimming stripped 7 bases from V and 0 bases from J, with 13 bases between. Germline-derived CDR1 and CDR2 are SGHRS and YFSETQ. This CDR3 is built from 14 residues. The CDR3 sequence is CASGLGTVNTEAFF. CDR3 in DNA: TGCGCCAGCGGCCTCGGGACGGTGAACACTGAAGCTTTCTTT.

The chain joins TRBV9 to TRBJ1-3; D remains ambiguous. The V gene lost 0 bases and the J gene lost 0 bases, with 10 bases spanning the gap. Per germline, CDR1 SGDLS and CDR2 YYNGEE. The CDR3 is 16 residues long. The CDR3 protein is CASSVDPSFSGNTIYF. The CDR3 DNA sequence: TGTGCCAGCAGCGTAGACCCGTCCTTCTCTGGAAACACCATATATTTT.

The chain carries TRBV19 and TRBJ1-5; D remains ambiguous. Trimming took off 6 bases at V and 9 bases at J, with 15 bases between the two ends. The length of the CDR3 is 13 residues. Germline V gives CDR1 LNHDA, CDR2 SQIVND (reference sequence). The CDR3 sequence: CASRAETVRPQHF. In nucleotides, the CDR3 is TGTGCCAGTAGAGCGGAGACCGTCAGGCCCCAGCATTTT.

The J gene is TRBJ1-5, the V gene TRBV19; TRBD1 might be the D (5 bases). V was cut by 3 bases and J by 9 bases, with 15 bases left in between. The CDR3 runs 14 residues. Germline assignment: CDR1 LNHDA and CDR2 SQIVND (reference sequence). This chain's CDR3 is CASSIADGGGPQHF. The CDR3 DNA is TGTGCCAGTAGTATCGCCGACGGGGGAGGGCCCCAGCATTTT.

The V call is TRBV4-1, the J call TRBJ2-7; a possible D gene is TRBD2 (6 bases). Trimming shortened V by 7 bases and J by 6 bases, and 16 bases separated the two germline ends. The CDR3 spans 13 residues. From germline, CDR1 is MGHRA and CDR2 YSYEKL. The CDR3 DNA follows: TGCGCCAGCATCACGGAGGGGAAGGTCGAGCAGTACTTC. Amino acids: CASITEGKVEQYF.

This clone was seen more than once but under ten times. V usage is TRBV24-1 and J usage is TRBJ2-5, with D possibly TRBD1 on 7 matching bases. Germline V gives CDR1 KGHDR, CDR2 SFDVKD. V lost 8 bases and J 5 bases, leaving 20 bases between the germline ends. The CDR3 sequence is 15 residues long. This chain's CDR3 is CATTDRKGGSETQYF. The CDR3 region has the DNA TGTGCCACCACGGACAGGAAGGGAGGTTCGGAGACCCAGTACTTC.

The rearrangement links TRBV7-6 to TRBJ1-3, with TRBD1 matching over 10 bases. Germline V gene sequence: CDR1 SGHVS, CDR2 FNYEAQ. V dropped 3 bases and J dropped 4; count of bases not matched to a gene: 6. The CDR3 length is 16 residues. The CDR3, as DNA: TGTGCCAGCAGCTTCGGGACAGGGGACATCGGAAACACCATATATTTT. It is translated as CASSFGTGDIGNTIYF.

This chain joins TRBV23-1 and TRBJ1-5; D unresolved. TRBV23-1 is flagged as an ORF with uncertain function. The CDR3 runs 12 residues. V was cut by 6 bases and J by 6 bases, with 9 bases left in between. CDR3 DNA sequence: TGCGCCAGCAGCTCACATGGTCAGCCCCAGCATTTT. It specifies CASSSHGQPQHF.

This rearrangement joins TRBV14 to TRBJ2-1; D gene uncertain. This CDR3 is 15 amino acids long. The germline CDR1 and CDR2 sequences are SGHDN and FVKESK. Trimming shortened V by 0 bases and J by 2 bases, and 8 bases separated the two germline ends. In nucleotides, the CDR3 is TGTGCCAGCAGCCAAGATACCGAGACCTACAATGAGCAGTTCTTC. Encoded protein: CASSQDTETYNEQFF.

This sequence joins TRBV21-1 and TRBJ2-7; TRBD2, the D gene given by the table, was not confirmed from the DNA. TRBV21-1 is classified as a pseudogene. CDR3 length: 16 residues. The CDR3 nucleotides are TGTGCCAGCAGCAAGTGTCCGGAGTGGCGGGCCTACGAGCAGTACTTC. Protein product: CASSKCPEWRAYEQYF.

This chain connects TRBV6-2 or TRBV6-3 to TRBJ2-7; perhaps TRBD2 as D (5 bases). Trimming stripped 2 bases from V and 0 bases from J, with 11 bases between. CDR3 length: 15 residues. Germline lookup yields CDR1 MNHEY and CDR2 SVGEGT. The CDR3 DNA is TGTGCCAGCAGTTACCAGCGGTACAGCTCCTACGAGCAGTACTTC. It specifies CASSYQRYSSYEQYF.

J is TRBJ1-2 and V is TRBV7-9; TRBD1 matches 7 bases. The germline V gene has CDR1 SEHNR and CDR2 FQNEAQ (reference sequence). The CDR3 loop spans 13 amino acids. Trimming took 4 bases from V and 6 from J; bases not matched to a gene: 5. This CDR3 is CASSYGTAHGYTF. The CDR3 DNA sequence: TGTGCCAGCAGCTACGGGACAGCTCATGGCTACACCTTC.

The genes are TRBV5-8 and TRBJ2-2; maybe TRBD2 (5 bases). V lost 4 bases, J lost 2 bases, and 18 bases lay in between. Germline V CDR1 and CDR2: SGHTS, YDEGEE. This CDR3 region has 17 residues. The CDR3 reads CASSRFRGHENTGELFF. Written as DNA, the CDR3 is TGTGCCAGCAGCCGCTTTCGGGGTCACGAAAACACCGGGGAGCTGTTTTTT.

The sample holds one count of this clone. The V gene is TRBV13, the J gene TRBJ1-2, with D unclear. There are 13 residues in the CDR3. The V end lost 2 bases, the J end lost 2 bases, and 6 bases lay between the germline ends. CDR1 is PRHDT, CDR2 FYEKMQ, per germline (reference sequence). CDR3: CASSLQVNYGYTF. The DNA of the CDR3 is TGTGCCAGCAGCTTACAGGTGAACTATGGCTACACCTTC.

The J gene is TRBJ1-6, the V gene TRBV25-1; the D gene is possibly TRBD1 (6 bases). This CDR3 is 13 amino acids long. Between the trimmed V and J ends, which lost 8 bases and 9 bases, there was a span of 14 bases. From germline, CDR1 is MGHDK and CDR2 SYGVNS. CDR3: CASSRGEVSPLHF. CDR3 nucleotides: TGTGCCAGCTCCAGGGGAGAGGTTTCACCCCTCCACTTT.

The chain links TRBV2 to TRBJ1-1; the match to TRBD1 covers 9 bases. The V gene's germline CDR1 is SNHLY and CDR2 FYNNEI. After removal of 6 bases from V and 4 bases from J, the junction contained 9 bases not matched to a gene. This CDR3 spans 15 amino acids. The CDR3 loop reads CASSLQGAGATEAFF. The CDR3 nucleotides are TGTGCCAGCAGCCTACAGGGGGCGGGGGCCACTGAAGCTTTCTTT.

The V and J genes are TRBV19 and TRBJ2-7; 7 bases line up with TRBD1. The CDR3 is 15 residues long. CDR1 is LNHDA, CDR2 SQIVND, per germline (reference sequence). After removal of 6 bases from V and 3 bases from J, the junction contained 11 bases not matched to a gene. The CDR3 spells CASSPQTGKSYEQYF. CDR3 in DNA: TGTGCCAGTAGCCCACAGACAGGGAAAAGCTACGAGCAGTACTTC.

This chain uses TRBV10-3 with TRBJ2-1, with 10 bases matching TRBD1. This CDR3 has 16 amino acids. The ends lost 3 bases at V and 8 bases at J; junction bases unmatched: 10. CDR1 is ENHRY, CDR2 SYGVKD, per germline. CDR3 loop: CAISDQPTTGGDEQFF. Here the CDR3 DNA reads TGTGCCATCAGTGATCAACCCACGACAGGGGGCGATGAGCAGTTCTTC.